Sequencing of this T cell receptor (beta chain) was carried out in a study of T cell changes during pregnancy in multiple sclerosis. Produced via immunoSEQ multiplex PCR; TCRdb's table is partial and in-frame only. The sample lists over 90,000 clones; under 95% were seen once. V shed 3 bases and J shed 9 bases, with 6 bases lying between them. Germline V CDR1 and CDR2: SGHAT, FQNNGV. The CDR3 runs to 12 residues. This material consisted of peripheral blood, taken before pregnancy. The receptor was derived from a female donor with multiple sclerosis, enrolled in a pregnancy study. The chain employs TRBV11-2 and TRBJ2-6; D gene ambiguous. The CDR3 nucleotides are TGTGCCAGCAGCTTCTTAGACAACGTCCTGACTTTC. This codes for CASSFLDNVLTF.